This T cell receptor delta chain is from a study of γδ T cells in repeated Plasmodium falciparum infection. As regards this clone: Its antigen is not identified. The amino acid sequence in TCRdb belongs to a much larger clone and departs from this DNA's translation at residue 4, likely a sequencing read error; the sequence shown is translated from the DNA.

TCRdb re-called the multiplex PCR reads via CATT. The sample carries 70,000 to 95,000 delta-chain clones, roughly 1.4% recorded once. Gammadelta T cells were flow-sorted from PBMC into Vgamma9/Vdelta2+ and Vdelta2-negative populations for bulk analysis. Study results and caveats: Donors in Mali lived in a small rural village, largely one ethnic group.

V lost 6 bases and J lost 0; bases outside the gene matches: 19. The V gene's germline CDR1 is GEAIGNYY and CDR2 EKD. This CDR3 has 21 amino acids. The receptor was isolated from a pool of human donors (malaria-infected and uninfected, not separated). The genes are TRDV2 and TRDJ3; TRDD3 aligns across 7 bases. Matching the DNA to germline supplied the J gene, which TCRdb does not give. Sequenced sample: gamma-delta T cells from blood. The CDR3 sequence: CACNKVAPGGSSSWDTRQMFF. For the CDR3, the DNA is TGTGCCTGTAACAAAGTAGCTCCCGGGGGATCTAGCTCCTGGGACACCCGACAGATGTTTTTC.